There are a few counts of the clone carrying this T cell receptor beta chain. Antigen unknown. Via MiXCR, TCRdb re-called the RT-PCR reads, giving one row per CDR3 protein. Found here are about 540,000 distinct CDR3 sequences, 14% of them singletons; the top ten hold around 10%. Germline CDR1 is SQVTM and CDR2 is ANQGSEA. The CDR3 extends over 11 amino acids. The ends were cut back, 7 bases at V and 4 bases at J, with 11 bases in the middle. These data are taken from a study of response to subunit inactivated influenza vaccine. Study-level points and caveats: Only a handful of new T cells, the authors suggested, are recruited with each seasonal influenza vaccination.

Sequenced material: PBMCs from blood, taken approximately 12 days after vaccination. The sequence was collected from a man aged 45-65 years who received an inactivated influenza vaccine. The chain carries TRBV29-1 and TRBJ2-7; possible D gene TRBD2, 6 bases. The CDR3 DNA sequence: TGCAGCGATCCCGGAGGGTACGAGCAGTACTTC. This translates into CSDPGGYEQYF.